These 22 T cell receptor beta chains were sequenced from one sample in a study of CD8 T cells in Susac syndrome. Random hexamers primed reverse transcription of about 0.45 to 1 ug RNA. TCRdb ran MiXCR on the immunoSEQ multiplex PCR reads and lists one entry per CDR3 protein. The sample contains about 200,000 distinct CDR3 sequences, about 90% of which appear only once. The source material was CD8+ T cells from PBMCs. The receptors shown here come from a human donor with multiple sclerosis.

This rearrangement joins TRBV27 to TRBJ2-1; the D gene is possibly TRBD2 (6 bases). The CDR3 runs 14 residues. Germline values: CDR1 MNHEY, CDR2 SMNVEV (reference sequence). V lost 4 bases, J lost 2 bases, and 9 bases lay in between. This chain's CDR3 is CASSSSDPYNEQFF. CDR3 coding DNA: TGTGCCAGCAGTTCTAGCGACCCCTACAATGAGCAGTTCTTC.

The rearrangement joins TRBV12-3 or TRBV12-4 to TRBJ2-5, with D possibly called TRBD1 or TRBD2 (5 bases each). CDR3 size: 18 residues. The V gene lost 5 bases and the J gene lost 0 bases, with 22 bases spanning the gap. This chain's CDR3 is CASSPIFSTGTDQETQYF. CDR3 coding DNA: TGTGCCAGCAGTCCGATCTTTTCCACTGGGACGGACCAAGAGACCCAGTACTTC.

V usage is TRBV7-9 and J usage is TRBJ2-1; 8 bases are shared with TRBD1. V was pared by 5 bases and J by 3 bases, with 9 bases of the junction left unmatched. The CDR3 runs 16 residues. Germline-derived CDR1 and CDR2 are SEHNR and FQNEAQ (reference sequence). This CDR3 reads CASSPMTGVDYNEQFF. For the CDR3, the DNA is TGTGCCAGCAGCCCTATGACAGGGGTAGACTACAATGAGCAGTTCTTC.

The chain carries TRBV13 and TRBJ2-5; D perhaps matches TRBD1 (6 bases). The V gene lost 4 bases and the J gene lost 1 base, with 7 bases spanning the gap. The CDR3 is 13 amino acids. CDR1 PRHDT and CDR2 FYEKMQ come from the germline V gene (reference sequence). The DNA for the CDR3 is TGTGCCAGCAGCTGGGACACCCAAGAGACCCAGTACTTC. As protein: CASSWDTQETQYF.

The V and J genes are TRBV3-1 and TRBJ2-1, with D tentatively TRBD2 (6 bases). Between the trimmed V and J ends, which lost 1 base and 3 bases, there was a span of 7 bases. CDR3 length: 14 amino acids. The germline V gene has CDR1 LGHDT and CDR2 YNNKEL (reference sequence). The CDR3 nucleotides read TGTGCCAGCAGCCAAGGGGGGGTCTACAATGAGCAGTTCTTC. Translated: CASSQGGVYNEQFF.

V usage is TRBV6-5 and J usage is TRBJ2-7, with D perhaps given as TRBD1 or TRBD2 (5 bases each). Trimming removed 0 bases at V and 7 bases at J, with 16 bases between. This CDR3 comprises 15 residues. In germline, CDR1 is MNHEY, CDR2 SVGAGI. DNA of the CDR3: TGTGCCAGCAGTTACTCGGGGACCACTTTTGGAGAGCAGTACTTC. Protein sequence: CASSYSGTTFGEQYF.

CDR3: CSGGPGDFDEQFF. The CDR3, as DNA: TGCAGCGGTGGCCCAGGGGACTTCGATGAGCAGTTCTTC. J is TRBJ2-1 and V is TRBV29-1; tentatively, D is TRBD1 or TRBD2 (6 bases each). This CDR3 contains 13 residues. The V end was cut by 7 bases, the J end by 8 bases, with 18 bases between. Germline loops: CDR1 SQVTM, CDR2 ANQGSEA.

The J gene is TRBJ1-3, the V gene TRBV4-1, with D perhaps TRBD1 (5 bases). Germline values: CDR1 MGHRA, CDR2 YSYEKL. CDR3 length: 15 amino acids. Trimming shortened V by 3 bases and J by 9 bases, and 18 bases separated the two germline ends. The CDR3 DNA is TGCGCCAGCAGCCACCACTACCGGGACGGGGGCACCATATATTTT. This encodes CASSHHYRDGGTIYF.

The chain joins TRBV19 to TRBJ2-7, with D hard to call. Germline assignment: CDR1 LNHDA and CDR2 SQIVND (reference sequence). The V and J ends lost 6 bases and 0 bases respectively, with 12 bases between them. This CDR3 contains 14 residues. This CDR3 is CASSPGFSSYEQYF. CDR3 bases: TGTGCCAGTAGCCCAGGATTCAGCTCCTACGAGCAGTACTTC.

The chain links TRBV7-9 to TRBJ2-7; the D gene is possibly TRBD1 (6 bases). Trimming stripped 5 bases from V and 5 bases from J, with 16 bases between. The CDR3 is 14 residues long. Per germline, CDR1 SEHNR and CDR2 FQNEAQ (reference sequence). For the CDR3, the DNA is TGTGCCAGCAGCCCCACCGGCAGGGGCCACGAGCAGTACTTC. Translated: CASSPTGRGHEQYF.

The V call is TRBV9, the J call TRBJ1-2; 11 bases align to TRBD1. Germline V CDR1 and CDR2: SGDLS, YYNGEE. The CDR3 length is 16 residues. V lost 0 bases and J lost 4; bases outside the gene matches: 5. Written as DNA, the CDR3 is TGTGCCAGCAGCGTAGGCGGGACAGGGGGTATCTATGGCTACACCTTC. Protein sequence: CASSVGGTGGIYGYTF.

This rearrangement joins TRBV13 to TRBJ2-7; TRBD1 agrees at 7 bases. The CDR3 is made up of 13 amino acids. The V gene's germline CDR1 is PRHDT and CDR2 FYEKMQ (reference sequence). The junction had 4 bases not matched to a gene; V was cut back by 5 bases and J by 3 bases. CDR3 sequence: CASSQGQNYEQYF. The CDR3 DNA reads TGTGCCAGCAGCCAGGGACAGAACTACGAGCAGTACTTC.

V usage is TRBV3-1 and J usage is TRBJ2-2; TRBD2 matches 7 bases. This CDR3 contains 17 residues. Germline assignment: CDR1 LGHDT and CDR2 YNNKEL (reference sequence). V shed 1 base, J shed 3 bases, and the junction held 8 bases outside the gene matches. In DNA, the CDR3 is TGTGCCAGCAGCCAAGCGGGACTACAGCCGGACACCGGGGAGCTGTTTTTT. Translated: CASSQAGLQPDTGELFF.

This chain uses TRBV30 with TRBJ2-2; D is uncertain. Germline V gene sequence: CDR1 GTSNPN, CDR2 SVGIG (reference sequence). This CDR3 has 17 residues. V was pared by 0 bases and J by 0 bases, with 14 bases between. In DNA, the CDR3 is TGTGCCTGGAGTGTTCTACCTAGATCCGCGAACACCGGGGAGCTGTTTTTT. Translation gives CAWSVLPRSANTGELFF. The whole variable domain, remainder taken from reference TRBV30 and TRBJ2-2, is SQTIHQWPATLVQPVGSPLSLECTVEGTSNPNLYWYRQAAGRGLQLLFYSVGIGQISSEVPQNLSASRPQDRQFILSSKKLLLSDSGFYLCAWSVLPRSANTGELFFGEGSRLTVL.

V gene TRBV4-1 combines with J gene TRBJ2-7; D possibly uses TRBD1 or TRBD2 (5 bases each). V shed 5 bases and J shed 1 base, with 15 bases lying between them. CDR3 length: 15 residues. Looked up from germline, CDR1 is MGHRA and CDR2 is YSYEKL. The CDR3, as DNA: TGCGCCAGCAGCGACGGGACGGAAAATTCCTACGAGCAGTACTTC. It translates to CASSDGTENSYEQYF.

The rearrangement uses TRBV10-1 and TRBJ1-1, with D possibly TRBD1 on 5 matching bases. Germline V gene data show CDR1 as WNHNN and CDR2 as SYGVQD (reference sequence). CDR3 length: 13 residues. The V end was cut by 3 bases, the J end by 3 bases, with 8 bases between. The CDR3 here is CASSEGVYTEAFF. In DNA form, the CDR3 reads TGCGCCAGCAGTGAAGGGGTGTACACTGAAGCTTTCTTT.

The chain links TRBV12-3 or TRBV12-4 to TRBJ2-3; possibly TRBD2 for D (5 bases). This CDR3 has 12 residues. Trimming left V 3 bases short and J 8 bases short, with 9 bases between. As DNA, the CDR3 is TGTGCCAGCAGTTTCGGCGGAGGTACGCAGTATTTT. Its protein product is CASSFGGGTQYF.

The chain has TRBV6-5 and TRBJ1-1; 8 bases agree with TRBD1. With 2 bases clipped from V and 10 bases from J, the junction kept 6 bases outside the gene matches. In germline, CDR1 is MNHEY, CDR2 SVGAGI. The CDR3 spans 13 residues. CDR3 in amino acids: CASSYGGTGGAFF. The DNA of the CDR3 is TGTGCCAGCAGTTACGGAGGGACAGGCGGAGCTTTCTTT.

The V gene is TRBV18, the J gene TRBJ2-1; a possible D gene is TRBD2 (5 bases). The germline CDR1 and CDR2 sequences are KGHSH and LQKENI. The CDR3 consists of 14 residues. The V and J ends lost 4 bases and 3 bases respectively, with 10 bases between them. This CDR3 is CASSREWGYNEQFF. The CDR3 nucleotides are TGTGCCAGCTCACGGGAGTGGGGCTACAATGAGCAGTTCTTC.

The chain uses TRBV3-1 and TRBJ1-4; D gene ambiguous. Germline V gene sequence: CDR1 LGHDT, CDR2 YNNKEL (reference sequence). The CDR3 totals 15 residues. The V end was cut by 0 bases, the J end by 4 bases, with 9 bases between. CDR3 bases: TGTGCCAGCAGCCAAGATTATTACAGTAATGAAAAACTGTTTTTT. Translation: CASSQDYYSNEKLFF.

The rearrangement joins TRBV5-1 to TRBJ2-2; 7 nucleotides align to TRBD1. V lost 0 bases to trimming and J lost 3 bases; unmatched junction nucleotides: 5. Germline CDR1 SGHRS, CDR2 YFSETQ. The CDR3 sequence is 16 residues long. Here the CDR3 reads CASSLATGIDTGELFF. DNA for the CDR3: TGCGCCAGCAGCTTGGCGACAGGGATTGACACCGGGGAGCTGTTTTTT.

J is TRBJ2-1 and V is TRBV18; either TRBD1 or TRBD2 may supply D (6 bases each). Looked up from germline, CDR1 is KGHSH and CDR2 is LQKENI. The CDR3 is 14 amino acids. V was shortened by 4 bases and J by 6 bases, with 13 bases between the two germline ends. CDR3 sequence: CASSRGAGPNEQFF. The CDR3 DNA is TGTGCCAGCTCACGGGGGGCAGGCCCCAATGAGCAGTTCTTC.